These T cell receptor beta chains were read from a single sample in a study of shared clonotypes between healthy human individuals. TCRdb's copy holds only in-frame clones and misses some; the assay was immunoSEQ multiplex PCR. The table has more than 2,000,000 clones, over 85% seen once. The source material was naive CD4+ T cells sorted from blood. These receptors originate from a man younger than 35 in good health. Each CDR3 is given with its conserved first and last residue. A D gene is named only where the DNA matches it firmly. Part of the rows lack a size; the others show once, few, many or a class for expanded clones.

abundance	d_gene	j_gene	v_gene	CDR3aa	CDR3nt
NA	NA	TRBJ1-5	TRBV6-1	CASVRDFNQPQHF	TGTGCCAGCGTAAGGGACTTCAATCAGCCCCAGCATTTT
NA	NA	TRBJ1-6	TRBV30	CAWKSPRSSYNSPLHF	TGTGCCTGGAAAAGCCCCCGGTCAAGTTATAATTCACCCCTCCACTTT
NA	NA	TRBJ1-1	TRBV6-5	CASIDWGGLNTEAFF	TGTGCCAGCATTGACTGGGGGGGCTTGAACACTGAAGCTTTCTTT
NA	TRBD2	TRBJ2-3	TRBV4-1	CASSPSGGEPYF	TGCGCCAGCAGCCCTAGCGGGGGTGAGCCGTATTTT
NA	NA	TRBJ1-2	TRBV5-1	CASRREGGYTF	TGCGCCAGCAGGAGGGAAGGCGGCTACACCTTC
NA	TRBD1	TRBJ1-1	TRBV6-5	CATRTGLSTEAFF	TGTGCCACCCGGACAGGGCTCAGCACTGAAGCTTTCTTT
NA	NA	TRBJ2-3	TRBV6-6	CASSPTSSDTQYF	TGTGCCAGCAGTCCCACTAGTTCCGATACGCAGTATTTT
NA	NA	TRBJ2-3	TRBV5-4	CASSTDPRDWRDTQYF	TGTGCCAGCAGCACCGACCCCCGGGACTGGAGAGATACGCAGTATTTT
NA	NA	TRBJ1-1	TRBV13	CASSPTVNTEAFF	TGTGCCAGCAGCCCGACGGTGAACACTGAAGCTTTCTTT
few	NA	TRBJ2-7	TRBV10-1	CASEGQGQGSYEQYF	TGCGCCAGCGAAGGGCAGGGCCAAGGCTCCTACGAGCAGTACTTC
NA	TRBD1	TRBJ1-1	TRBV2	CASSDGRGRTEAFF	TGTGCCAGCAGTGACGGCAGGGGGCGCACTGAAGCTTTCTTT
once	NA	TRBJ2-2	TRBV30	CACRETGELFF	TGTGCCTGCAGAGAAACCGGGGAGCTGTTTTTT
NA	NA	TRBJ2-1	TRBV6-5	CASSYELAAYNEQFF	TGTGCCAGCAGTTACGAACTAGCAGCTTACAATGAGCAGTTCTTC
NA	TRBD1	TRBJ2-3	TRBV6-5	CASTPKGTGVDTQYF	TGTGCCAGCACCCCCAAAGGGACAGGGGTAGATACGCAGTATTTT
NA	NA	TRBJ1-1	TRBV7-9	CASSLAAGSEAFF	TGTGCCAGCAGCTTAGCGGCGGGATCCGAAGCTTTCTTT
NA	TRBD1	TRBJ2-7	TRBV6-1	CASSRTGAYEQYF	TGTGCCAGCAGTAGGACAGGGGCATACGAGCAGTACTTC
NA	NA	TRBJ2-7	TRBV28	CASSLGSIPYEQYF	TGTGCCAGCAGTTTGGGGAGTATACCCTACGAGCAGTACTTC
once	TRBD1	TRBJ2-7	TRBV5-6	CASSSVGTGGVYEQYF	TGTGCCAGCAGCAGCGTCGGGACAGGGGGCGTCTACGAGCAGTACTTC
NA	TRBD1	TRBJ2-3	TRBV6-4	CASSPFGTGFGDTQYF	TGTGCCAGCAGTCCTTTCGGGACAGGGTTCGGGGATACGCAGTATTTT
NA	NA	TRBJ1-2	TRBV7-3	CASSADRGYGYTF	TGTGCCAGCAGCGCGGACAGAGGCTATGGCTACACCTTC
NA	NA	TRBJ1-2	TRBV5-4	CASSSAKDPVGGGYTF	TGTGCCAGCAGCTCGGCCAAGGACCCCGTGGGGGGTGGCTACACCTTC
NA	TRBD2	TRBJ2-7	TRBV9	CASSVDPSGGREQYF	TGTGCCAGCAGCGTAGATCCCAGCGGGGGGCGGGAGCAGTACTTC
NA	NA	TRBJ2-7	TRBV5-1	CASSLEGTRGTYEQYF	TGCGCCAGCAGCCTGGAAGGGACAAGGGGAACCTACGAGCAGTACTTC
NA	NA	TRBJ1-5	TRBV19	CASPVGVQPQHF	TGTGCCAGCCCGGTGGGGGTTCAGCCCCAGCATTTT
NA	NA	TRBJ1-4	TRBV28	CASGGGKLFF	TGTGCCAGCGGGGGGGGAAAACTGTTTTTT
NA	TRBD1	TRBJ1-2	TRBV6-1	CASSAGTGASGYGYTF	TGTGCCAGCAGTGCCGGGACAGGGGCGTCGGGCTATGGCTACACCTTC
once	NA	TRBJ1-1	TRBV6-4	CASTRRTCVNTEAFF	TGTGCCAGCACTAGAAGGACCTGCGTTAACACTGAAGCTTTCTTT
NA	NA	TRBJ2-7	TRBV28	CASSLIVTGRYEQYF	TGTGCCAGCAGTTTAATCGTGACAGGACGCTACGAGCAGTACTTC
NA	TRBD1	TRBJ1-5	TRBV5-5	CASSLDLTGTGQPQHF	TGTGCCAGCAGCTTAGACTTGACAGGGACGGGACAGCCCCAGCATTTT
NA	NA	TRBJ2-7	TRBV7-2	CASSLGSRSSYEQYF	TGTGCCAGCAGCTTAGGGAGCAGGAGCTCCTACGAGCAGTACTTC
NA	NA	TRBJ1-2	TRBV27	CASSLSPDGRYGYTF	TGTGCCAGCAGTCTCTCCCCCGACGGACGCTATGGCTACACCTTC